Shown below are 4 T cell receptor beta chains from a single sample sequenced in a study of Ad26.COV2.S vaccination and SARS-CoV-2 variants. Sequenced by immunoSEQ multiplex PCR; TCRdb stores in-frame clones only, minus some. The data contain around 400,000 clones, 80% to 90% of them singletons. Treatment here: 19 received Ad26.COV2.S at low or high dose, single or two shots; roughly five received placebo; per-sample allocation not given. Day 63 following the first vaccine or placebo injection was when the samples were taken. Sequencing used peripheral blood, obtained in a trial of Ad26.COV2.S vaccine versus placebo. The receptors here all came from a person between 18 and 59 years old who received the Ad26.COV2.S COVID-19 vaccine or a placebo.

This clone was observed a few times. This chain connects TRBV27 to TRBJ1-2; D call uncertain. Trimming stripped 3 bases from V and 3 bases from J, with 8 bases between. CDR1 MNHEY and CDR2 SMNVEV come from the germline V gene (reference sequence). This CDR3 spans 13 amino acids. DNA for the CDR3: TGTGCCAGCAGTTTTGGCGGGGACTATGGCTACACCTTC. It is translated as CASSFGGDYGYTF.

Of note for this clone: Sequence at one end of the junction differs from germline and may be a read error. The rearrangement links TRBV29-1 to TRBJ2-7, with TRBD2 matching 8 bases. Germline-derived CDR1 and CDR2 are SQVTM and ANQGSEA. This CDR3 comprises 13 residues. The CDR3 nucleotides read TGCAGCGCTGAATCGGGAGGGGGGTTGGAGCAGTACTTC. This codes for CSAESGGGLEQYF.

The rearrangement uses TRBV7-9 and TRBJ1-1; D uncertain. Germline V gives CDR1 SEHNR, CDR2 FQNEAQ (reference sequence). This CDR3 has 14 residues. Trimming removed 7 bases at V and 0 bases at J, with 12 bases between. This chain's CDR3 is CASTPVGLNTEAFF. The CDR3 bases are TGTGCCAGCACCCCGGTTGGATTGAACACTGAAGCTTTCTTT.

The V call is TRBV11-2, the J call TRBJ2-1; 9 nucleotides align to TRBD2. Germline CDR1 and CDR2: SGHAT and FQNNGV. V trimming: 0 bases; J trimming: 4 bases; junction bases outside the gene matches: 1. The CDR3 is 15 residues long. The CDR3 DNA reads as TGTGCCAGCAGCTTAGAAGCGGGGGGTTACAATGAGCAGTTCTTC. Protein: CASSLEAGGYNEQFF. The full variable domain, with the rest looked up from reference TRBV11-2 and TRBJ2-1, is EAGVAQSPRYKIIEKRQSVAFWCNPISGHATLYWYQQILGQGPKLLIQFQNNGVVDDSQLPKDRFSAERLKGVDSTLKIQPAKLEDSAVYLCASSLEAGGYNEQFFGPGTRLTVL.